The 24 T cell receptor beta chains reported below all come from one sample, sequenced in a study of T-cell reconstitution after alpha-beta-depleted transplantation in children (dated by TCRdb to 2015 to 2016). Receptors were amplified or captured by PCR. Sequencer: Illumina HiSeq 2500. To normalize quantification of the TCRbeta repertoire, the TCR libraries were built with molecular barcoding that relied on unique molecular identifiers. TCRdb handled the public reads itself, with Q25 trimming in fastp and clone calling in MiXCR, and kept productive beta chains. Each CDR3 protein gets just one entry, which takes the most common genes and DNA from the rows behind it. The sample yields around 15,000 distinct CDR3 sequences; around 4.9% were counted once. The ten largest account for around 7.5% of the sample. Per the publication, the treatment or condition label means: allogeneic hematopoietic cell transplantation with graft depleted of TCRalphabeta T cells and CD19 B cells.

The material was PBMCs, obtained before TCRalphabeta/CD19-depleted stem cell transplant. The receptor source for this set is a boy between 10 and 17 years old with acute lymphoblastic leukemia, due to receive a stem cell transplant.

By proportion, this clonotype is medium-sized. The chain carries TRBV7-7 and TRBJ2-3; 10 nucleotides align to TRBD2. Germline V gene lookup returns CDR1 SSHAT and CDR2 FNYEAQ (reference sequence). CDR3 length equals 15 residues. V shed 5 bases, J shed 1 base, and the junction held 3 bases outside the gene matches. CDR3 DNA: TGTGCCAGCAGCCCCGGGACTAGCGGCACAGATACGCAGTATTTT. It encodes CASSPGTSGTDTQYF.

This clonotype was counted ten times or more. The rearrangement links TRBV4-2 to TRBJ2-7, with 11 bases matching TRBD2. The V segment lost 6 bases and the J segment 4 bases; nucleotides outside the gene matches: 20. The germline CDR1 and CDR2 sequences are LGHNA and YNFKEQ. The CDR3 totals 19 residues. CDR3 residues: CASSDRRLAGRFASYEQYF. CDR3 DNA sequence: TGTGCCAGCAGTGACCGCAGACTAGCGGGACGCTTCGCCAGTTACGAGCAGTACTTC.

There are many counts of this clonotype. The genes are TRBV5-8 and TRBJ2-1, with D possibly called TRBD1 or TRBD2 (5 bases each). The CDR3 has 14 amino acids. Trimming cost V 3 bases and J 9 bases, with 16 bases left between them. The germline V gene has CDR1 SGHTS and CDR2 YDEGEE. CDR3 in amino acids: CASSSTGTRGEQFF. The CDR3 DNA is TGTGCCAGCAGCTCTACCGGGACGAGGGGTGAGCAGTTCTTC.

This clonotype showed up many times. CDR3 protein: CASSLTSGDTQYF. CDR3 nucleotides: TGTGCCAGCAGCTTAACGTCCGGAGATACGCAGTATTTT. The gene calls are TRBV7-3 and TRBJ2-3; D gene uncertain. This CDR3 spans 13 amino acids. Trimming pared 0 bases from V and 5 bases from J, leaving 6 bases between. Germline V lookup: CDR1 SGHTA, CDR2 FQGTGA.

Many counts were recorded for this clonotype. V gene TRBV10-3 combines with J gene TRBJ1-5; the D gene is possibly TRBD1 (5 bases). The germline V gene encodes CDR1 ENHRY and CDR2 SYGVKD. This CDR3 has 14 amino acids. V was clipped by 3 bases and J by 1 base, with 7 bases between them. The CDR3 is CAISEWDSNQPQHF. The CDR3 DNA reads TGTGCCATCAGTGAATGGGACAGCAATCAGCCCCAGCATTTT.

This clonotype is labeled medium-sized (0.01 to 0.1%). The chain recombines TRBV7-7 with TRBJ2-5; D not certain. The CDR3 length is 13 residues. Germline CDR1 reads SSHAT; CDR2 reads FNYEAQ (reference sequence). With 1 base removed from V and 6 bases from J, the gap between germline ends came to 9 bases. Here the CDR3 reads CASSLGDTKTQYF. CDR3 nucleotides: TGTGCCAGCAGCTTAGGGGATACGAAGACCCAGTACTTC.

In its sample, this clonotype was seen many times. The chain uses TRBV24-1 and TRBJ2-1, with 14 bases that match TRBD2. The CDR3 contains 18 residues. Germline CDR1 KGHDR, CDR2 SFDVKD. Trimming cost V 4 bases and J 7 bases; bases outside gene matches: 11. This CDR3 reads CATSEPPGLAGERNEQFF. The CDR3 DNA is TGTGCCACCAGTGAGCCTCCGGGACTAGCGGGAGAACGAAATGAGCAGTTCTTC.

This clonotype has at least ten counts. V is TRBV12-5 and J is TRBJ2-7, with 11 bases fitting TRBD2. J lost 7 bases, V lost 7 bases, and 12 bases had no gene match. The germline V gene has CDR1 LGHNT and CDR2 FRNRAP. The CDR3 has 15 amino acids. The CDR3 here is CASAVTSGGLLEQYF. As DNA, the CDR3 is TGTGCTAGTGCCGTTACTAGCGGGGGACTGTTAGAGCAGTACTTC. Based on the CDR3 plus reference TRBV12-5 and TRBJ2-7, the full variable domain is DARVTQTPRHKVTEMGQEVTMRCQPILGHNTVFWYRQTMMQGLELLAYFRNRAPLDDSGMPKDRFSAEMPDATLATLKIQPSEPRDSAVYFCASAVTSGGLLEQYFGPGTRLTVT.

This clonotype was detected many times. CDR3 sequence (DNA): TGTGCCAGCAGCTTAGCCCGGGACAGGGTTACTGAAAAACTGTTTTTT. Amino acids: CASSLARDRVTEKLFF. The chain combines TRBV7-8 with TRBJ1-4; 9 bases line up with TRBD1. V was clipped by 0 bases and J by 7 bases; unmatched bases: 6. This CDR3 spans 16 amino acids. Germline assignment: CDR1 SGHVS and CDR2 FQNEAQ. Complete variable domain (other parts from reference TRBV7-8 and TRBJ1-4): GAGVSQSPRYKVAKRGQDVALRCDPISGHVSLFWYQQALGQGPEFLTYFQNEAQLDKSGLPSDRFFAERPEGSVSTLKIQRTQQEDSAVYLCASSLARDRVTEKLFFGSGTQLSVL.

The rearrangement links TRBV15 to TRBJ1-2; D perhaps matches TRBD1 (6 bases). V shed 3 bases and J shed 0 bases, with 17 bases lying between them. Germline assignment: CDR1 LNHNV and CDR2 YYDKDF (reference sequence). CDR3 length: 17 residues. CDR3 in DNA: TGTGCCACCAGCAGCATATCCCCGGGACAATCTAACTATGGCTACACCTTC. This translates into CATSSISPGQSNYGYTF.

This clonotype showed up many times. The rearrangement uses TRBV11-2 and TRBJ2-5, with TRBD2 identical over 8 bases. Germline V CDR1 and CDR2: SGHAT, FQNNGV. There are 14 residues in the CDR3. The V segment lost 1 base and the J segment 3 bases; nucleotides outside the gene matches: 1. The CDR3 DNA is TGTGCCAGCAGCTTAGCGGGAGGGAAAGAGACCCAGTACTTC. Protein sequence: CASSLAGGKETQYF.

This clonotype has a count of ten or more. This chain uses TRBV7-2 with TRBJ1-5, with 11 bases identical to TRBD1. The germline gives CDR1 SGHTA, CDR2 FQGNSA. The CDR3 covers 15 residues. Trimming removed 5 bases from V and 5 bases from J; junction bases left unmatched: 5. CDR3 sequence (DNA): TGTGCCAGCAGCCCCGGACAGGGGGCGTATCAGCCCCAGCATTTT. Translation gives CASSPGQGAYQPQHF. Drawing the rest from reference TRBV7-2 and TRBJ1-5, the complete variable domain is GAGVSQSPSNKVTEKGKDVELRCDPISGHTALYWYRQSLGQGLEFLIYFQGNSAPDKSGLPSDRFSAERTGGSVSTLTIQRTQQEDSAVYLCASSPGQGAYQPQHFGDGTRLSIL.

This clonotype rates as medium-sized. The chain combines TRBV10-3 with TRBJ2-3; 10 nucleotides line up with TRBD2. The CDR3 consists of 15 residues. Trimming at V came to 6 bases and at J to 4 bases, leaving 7 bases not matched to a gene. Per germline, CDR1 ENHRY and CDR2 SYGVKD. The CDR3 sequence is CAISSSGSSSDTQYF. CDR3 nucleotides: TGTGCCATCAGCTCTAGCGGGAGCTCCTCAGATACGCAGTATTTT.

This clonotype was picked up many times. The chain couples TRBV12-3 or TRBV12-4 to TRBJ1-1; D is uncertain. Trimming cost V 2 bases and J 6 bases, with 10 bases left between them. The CDR3 is 13 amino acids. The CDR3 sequence is CASSLIASPEAFF. The CDR3 DNA follows: TGTGCCAGCAGTTTAATTGCATCGCCTGAAGCTTTCTTT.

This clonotype has ten or more counts. The V gene is TRBV5-1, the J gene TRBJ1-2, with a tentative D call TRBD1 (6 bases). The germline V gene encodes CDR1 SGHRS and CDR2 YFSETQ. CDR3 length: 13 amino acids. V dropped 4 bases and J dropped 7 bases, with 14 bases sitting between them. CDR3 residues: CASSPEGGSGYTF. For the CDR3, the DNA is TGCGCCAGCAGCCCAGAGGGGGGTAGTGGCTACACCTTC.

In this sample, this clonotype turned up many times. The chain employs TRBV11-3 and TRBJ2-7, with 13 positions matching TRBD2. The CDR3 is 17 residues long. Trimming took 5 bases from V and 1 from J; bases not matched to a gene: 8. The germline V gene encodes CDR1 SGHNT and CDR2 YENEEA. The CDR3 loop reads CASSLSRTSGSSYEQYF. The DNA of the CDR3 is TGTGCCAGCAGCCTTTCCCGGACTAGCGGGAGTTCCTACGAGCAGTACTTC.

At least ten counts were recorded for this clonotype. This chain connects TRBV27 to TRBJ1-1; D remains ambiguous. Trimming took 3 bases from V and 4 from J, leaving 12 bases between them. This CDR3 spans 14 amino acids. Germline CDR1 and CDR2: MNHEY and SMNVEV (reference sequence). Here the CDR3 DNA reads TGTGCCAGCAGTTTTGGCACACCGGGCACTGAAGCTTTCTTT. Its protein product is CASSFGTPGTEAFF.

This clonotype was counted ten times or more. The chain is built from TRBV9 and TRBJ2-3; D is unresolved. The CDR3 sequence is 15 residues long. Germline-derived CDR1 and CDR2 are SGDLS and YYNGEE. V lost 0 bases and J lost 0, with 8 bases in between. As DNA, the CDR3 is TGTGCCAGCAGCGTAGCACGGGCTAGCACAGATACGCAGTATTTT. Protein sequence: CASSVARASTDTQYF.

At least ten counts were recorded for this clonotype. The V gene is TRBV19, the J gene TRBJ2-1; the match to TRBD2 covers 10 bases. Germline values: CDR1 LNHDA, CDR2 SQIVND (reference sequence). The CDR3 is 17 amino acids. V lost 4 bases, J lost 7 bases, and 13 bases stayed unmatched. This CDR3 reads CASSTRLAGAIRNEQFF. The CDR3 DNA reads as TGTGCCAGTAGTACTCGACTAGCGGGTGCGATTCGGAATGAGCAGTTCTTC.

This clonotype was observed many times. V is TRBV5-1 and J is TRBJ2-1; the match to TRBD2 covers 8 bases. The germline V gene encodes CDR1 SGHRS and CDR2 YFSETQ. The CDR3 is 15 residues long. V shed 3 bases, J shed 3 bases, and the junction held 5 bases outside the gene matches. CDR3 protein: CASSSRGGLYNEQFF. The CDR3 nucleotides read TGCGCCAGCAGCTCCCGGGGGGGCCTCTACAATGAGCAGTTCTTC.

This clonotype was picked up many times. V is TRBV6-5 and J is TRBJ2-7; tentative D call: TRBD1 (5 bases). Germline-derived CDR1 and CDR2 are MNHEY and SVGAGI. Between the trimmed V and J ends, which lost 6 bases and 7 bases, there was a span of 19 bases. CDR3 size: 14 residues. Written as DNA, the CDR3 is TGTGCCAGCAGGCCGGACACCAGTTCTGGAGAGCAGTACTTC. Protein: CASRPDTSSGEQYF.

This clonotype appeared many times. The rearrangement uses TRBV4-3 and TRBJ2-3, with D hard to call. This CDR3 spans 15 amino acids. The germline CDR1 and CDR2 sequences are LGHNA and YSLEER. V dropped 4 bases and J dropped 3 bases, with 14 bases sitting between them. This CDR3 reads CASSPSWAETDTQYF. CDR3 coding DNA: TGCGCCAGCAGCCCCTCGTGGGCGGAGACAGATACGCAGTATTTT.

This rearrangement joins TRBV6-1 to TRBJ2-7; D tentatively fits TRBD1 or TRBD2 (5 bases each). Germline-derived CDR1 and CDR2 are MNHNS and SASEGT. The germline V and J ends were trimmed by 5 bases and 4 bases, with 12 bases remaining between them. CDR3 length: 13 residues. CDR3 sequence: CASSQGAGYEQYF. DNA for the CDR3: TGTGCCAGCAGTCAAGGGGCGGGTTACGAGCAGTACTTC.

At least ten counts were recorded for this clonotype. The chain joins TRBV28 to TRBJ1-1; 8 bases agree with TRBD1. Germline V gene sequence: CDR1 MDHEN, CDR2 SYDVKM. Unmatched junction bases numbered 16, after V lost 6 bases and J lost 1 base. The CDR3 sequence is 18 residues long. The DNA for the CDR3 is TGTGCCAGCAGGGACAGGGTTTACGAGGGTCCGGCGAACACTGAAGCTTTCTTT. Translation gives CASRDRVYEGPANTEAFF.